This T cell receptor beta chain was retrieved from a study of CD8+CD57+ T cells in acquired aplastic anemia (dated by TCRdb to the late 2010s). Describing the broader study: On average, sorted CD4+ and CD8+ cells yielded approximately 3 ug of extracted DNA, with a range of about 0.17 to 27.4 ug. Healthy donor samples averaged roughly 9.9 million reads for CD4+ and 11.0 million for CD8+ cells.

The sample holds many counts of this clonotype. What antigen it recognizes has not been identified. Base qualities are not recorded, but no much larger clone differs from it by a single base. Here is what the overall study found, with its caveats: No significant difference in CD8+ Simpson's diversity was found between patients and healthy controls (P=0.060). Around 31 CD8+ CDR3 sequences were shared between patients and controls but appeared highly expressed in patients and within their immunodominant clones.

In the study, sorted CD4+ and CD8+ blood T cells from patients with severe aplastic anemia and from healthy subjects underwent deep sequencing of TCR repertoires. Ficoll-Paque density gradient centrifugation was used to isolate peripheral blood mononuclear cells. CD4+ and CD8+ T cells were sorted by FACS or magnetic beads before DNA extraction. The trim is 3 bases for V and 7 bases for J, with a gap of 21 bases between the germline ends. The CDR3 has 16 amino acids, counting the end cysteine and phenylalanine. The retained sequence is limited to the CDR3, 48 bases, with the frame set at the first base. For CDR1 and CDR2, the germline V gene lists SGHTA and FQGNSA. Profiling of TCR beta VDJ combinations and CDR3 sequences used genomic DNA as the template. TCR repertoire sequencing was run on an Illumina HiSeq 2000. Per the source publication's procedure: Repertoire assessment relied on Simpson's diversity index, CDR3 size and DJ length profiles, and TRBV/TRBJ rearrangement plots. Whichever DNA sequence was most abundant in the deep sequencing data was defined as the immunodominant clone. CDR3 amino acid sequences were checked for sharing across subjects and were also compared against the VDJdb database and published repertoires. TCRdb reworked the public reads: Q25 trimming with fastp, MiXCR clone assembly, productive beta chains retained. Every distinct CDR3 protein forms one entry, paired with its most common genes and DNA. TCRdb assigned the V and J calls; the authors' analysis was not used. The sample yields a few hundred thousand distinct CDR3 sequences; roughly 35% were counted once. The top ten constitute approximately 1.2% of the sample.

The sequence came from a human donor in good health, serving as a control. The sequence links TRBV7-2 to TRBJ2-5, with no D gene named confidently. Sequencing was done on a sample of sorted CD4+, CD8+, or CD8+CD57+ T cells (not recorded which) from PBMCs. The CDR3 corresponds to CASSLPSGTPLATQYF. DNA sequence: TGTGCCAGCAGCTTGCCGTCGGGTACACCCCTGGCGACCCAGTACTTC. The entire variable domain, with the stretches around the CDR3 drawn from the reference TRBV7-2 and TRBJ2-5 proteins, is GAGVSQSPSNKVTEKGKDVELRCDPISGHTALYWYRQSLGQGLEFLIYFQGNSAPDKSGLPSDRFSAERTGGSVSTLTIQRTQQEDSAVYLCASSLPSGTPLATQYFGPGTRLLVL.